This entry lists 21 T cell receptor beta chains sequenced from one sample in a study of human T cells and chemical hapten exposure. TCRdb called the RACE reads again in MiXCR, with one record for every CDR3 protein. The repertoire consists of about 110,000 distinct CDR3 sequences, with about a tenth occurring once and the leading ten covering 3% to 4%. Time point noted: patch test 2, 6 weeks after DPC sensitization. Treatment noted: therapeutic diphenylcyclopropenone sensitization with weekly scalp DPC. The sample in question was whole blood, obtained in connection with sensitization to the hapten diphenylcyclopropenone (DPC). The receptors here all came from a woman aged 40 to 49 with alopecia areata. Some clones in this sample may be carry-over from other donors' samples.

The rearrangement uses TRBV12-3 or TRBV12-4 and TRBJ2-7; 8 nucleotides agree with TRBD2. The CDR3 consists of 15 residues. The J segment lost 5 bases and the V segment lost 6 bases, leaving 12 bases of the junction unmatched. The CDR3 sequence: CASSLFGLAQHEQYF. CDR3 DNA: TGTGCCAGCAGCCTATTCGGACTAGCTCAGCACGAGCAGTACTTC.

This clonotype was detected only a few times. The chain recombines TRBV7-2 with TRBJ1-2; unclear D gene. The CDR3 is made up of 12 amino acids. Per the germline V gene, CDR1 is SGHTA and CDR2 is FQGNSA. The V end lost 0 bases, the J end lost 8 bases, and 7 bases lay between the germline ends. The CDR3 sequence is CASSLAGLGYTF. In DNA form, the CDR3 reads TGTGCCAGCAGCTTAGCCGGGTTAGGCTACACCTTC.

This clonotype was seen ten or more times. The V and J genes are TRBV5-1 and TRBJ2-2; D is uncertain. Germline CDR1 SGHRS, CDR2 YFSETQ. The CDR3 totals 16 residues. V was trimmed by 0 bases and J by 1 base, leaving 10 bases between them. The CDR3 sequence is CASSLVLVLNTGELFF. CDR3 nucleotide sequence: TGCGCCAGCAGCTTGGTTCTAGTACTGAACACCGGGGAGCTGTTTTTT.

V and J are TRBV20-1 and TRBJ2-5; D uncertain. This CDR3 has 14 amino acids. CDR1 and CDR2 from the germline V gene are DFQATT and SNEGSKA (reference sequence). Trimming took off 0 bases at V and 2 bases at J, with 10 bases between the two ends. CDR3 region: CSAREGIGQETQYF. DNA for the CDR3: TGCAGTGCTAGAGAAGGAATAGGGCAAGAGACCCAGTACTTC.

The chain couples TRBV19 to TRBJ1-5; 9 nucleotides agree with TRBD1. CDR3 size: 19 residues. V shed 6 bases and J 4 bases; nucleotides not matched to a gene: 19. CDR1 and CDR2 from the germline V gene are LNHDA and SQIVND (reference sequence). The CDR3 bases are TGTGCCAGTAGGTCAGGGACAGGGATGTTGGGAGGGCTTAATCAGCCCCAGCATTTT. Amino acid sequence: CASRSGTGMLGGLNQPQHF. Full variable domain (outside the CDR3, taken from reference TRBV19 and TRBJ1-5): DGGITQSPKYLFRKEGQNVTLSCEQNLNHDAMYWYRQDPGQGLRLIYYSQIVNDFQKGDIAEGYSVSREKKESFPLTVTSAQKNPTAFYLCASRSGTGMLGGLNQPQHFGDGTRLSIL.

This clonotype was seen repeatedly, ten times or more. The CDR3 spells CASSQARYDTQYF. CDR3 sequence (DNA): TGCGCCAGCAGCCAAGCGAGGTACGATACGCAGTATTTT. V and J are TRBV4-3 and TRBJ2-3; D is uncertain. The CDR3 is 13 residues long. Trimming pared 1 base from V and 6 bases from J, leaving 8 bases between. The V gene's germline CDR1 is LGHNA and CDR2 YSLEER.

This clonotype showed up many times. The rearrangement uses TRBV7-8 and TRBJ1-2; TRBD1 aligns across 7 bases. Looked up from germline, CDR1 is SGHVS and CDR2 is FQNEAQ. V was pared by 3 bases and J by 6 bases, with 1 base of the junction left unmatched. This CDR3 comprises 12 residues. CDR3 sequence reads: CASSFRGDGYTF. Here the CDR3 DNA reads TGTGCCAGCAGCTTCAGGGGGGATGGCTACACCTTC.

This clonotype was seen at least ten times. This rearrangement joins TRBV19 to TRBJ1-5; a possible D gene is TRBD1 (6 bases). This CDR3 region has 17 residues. V lost 6 bases, J lost 0 bases, and 18 bases lay in between. Looked up from germline, CDR1 is LNHDA and CDR2 is SQIVND (reference sequence). CDR3: CASSFRDTFNSNQPQHF. The CDR3 region has the DNA TGTGCCAGTAGCTTCCGGGACACCTTTAATAGCAATCAGCCCCAGCATTTT.

A few counts support this clonotype. The chain couples TRBV27 to TRBJ1-2; 10 nucleotides match TRBD1. Germline CDR1 reads MNHEY; CDR2 reads SMNVEV (reference sequence). This CDR3 region has 18 residues. V shed 3 bases and J 3 bases; nucleotides not matched to a gene: 13. The CDR3 DNA follows: TGTGCCAGCAGTTTCCGGACAGGGGGAGATTCTTACCACTATGGCTACACCTTC. It is translated as CASSFRTGGDSYHYGYTF.

This clonotype has only one observation. This rearrangement joins TRBV29-1 to TRBJ2-3; D ambiguous. The germline V gene has CDR1 SQVTM and CDR2 ANQGSEA. Trimming removed 4 bases from V and 7 bases from J, with 12 bases in between. CDR3 length: 12 residues. This chain's CDR3 is CSVGDNDHTQYF. In DNA form, the CDR3 reads TGCAGCGTTGGTGACAATGATCATACGCAGTATTTT.

This clonotype was recorded a few times. The chain combines TRBV29-1 with TRBJ2-1; D unresolved. With 4 bases removed from V and 4 bases from J, the gap between germline ends came to 11 bases. The CDR3 is 13 residues long. Per germline, CDR1 SQVTM and CDR2 ANQGSEA. This CDR3 reads CSVGPSRYNEQFF. The CDR3 nucleotides read TGCAGCGTTGGTCCTTCCAGATACAATGAGCAGTTCTTC.

This clonotype has only a few counts. This chain joins TRBV2 and TRBJ2-7, with 8 bases matching TRBD1. The CDR3 spans 12 residues. With 6 bases clipped from V and 2 bases from J, the junction kept 0 bases outside the gene matches. Germline V lookup: CDR1 SNHLY, CDR2 FYNNEI. CDR3 region: CASRQGAYEQYF. For the CDR3, the DNA is TGTGCCAGCAGACAGGGGGCCTACGAGCAGTACTTC. Full variable domain (missing parts from reference TRBV2 and TRBJ2-7): EPEVTQTPSHQVTQMGQEVILRCVPISNHLYFYWYRQILGQKVEFLVSFYNNEISEKSEIFDDQFSVERPDGSNFTLKIRSTKLEDSAMYFCASRQGAYEQYFGPGTRLTVT.

This clonotype was found many times. The chain has TRBV6-5 and TRBJ1-1; 9 nucleotides align to TRBD1. With V trimmed by 6 bases and J by 5 bases, 10 bases remained unmatched. The CDR3 totals 15 residues. Per germline, CDR1 MNHEY and CDR2 SVGAGI. The CDR3 reads CASRPTGTGFTEAFF. CDR3 nucleotides: TGTGCCAGCAGGCCGACCGGGACAGGGTTTACTGAAGCTTTCTTT.

This chain joins TRBV7-3 and TRBJ1-3; possibly TRBD1 for D (6 bases). The V and J ends lost 2 bases and 0 bases respectively, with 11 bases between them. The CDR3 extends over 16 amino acids. Germline-derived CDR1 and CDR2 are SGHTA and FQGTGA. CDR3 nucleotide sequence: TGTGCCAGCAGCTTACTGGGGGCTCACTCTGGAAACACCATATATTTT. It yields the protein CASSLLGAHSGNTIYF.

This clonotype was seen at least ten times. The chain is built from TRBV6-2 or TRBV6-3 and TRBJ1-5; tentative D call: TRBD1 (6 bases). The CDR3 consists of 17 residues. Trimming shortened V by 2 bases and J by 0 bases, and 14 bases separated the two germline ends. CDR1 is MNHEY and CDR2 is SVGEGT in the germline V gene. CDR3 in amino acids: CASSYPHRGPSNQPQHF. The DNA of the CDR3 is TGTGCCAGCAGTTACCCACACCGGGGGCCTAGCAATCAGCCCCAGCATTTT.

This clonotype has at least ten counts. The gene calls are TRBV4-2 and TRBJ2-1; 7 nucleotides agree with TRBD1. The germline V gene has CDR1 LGHNA and CDR2 YNFKEQ. The CDR3 is made up of 15 amino acids. Germline trimming cut 0 bases from V and 4 bases from J; bases unmatched to any gene: 3. CDR3 region: CASSQDQGVYNEQFF. CDR3 bases: TGTGCCAGCAGCCAAGATCAGGGGGTTTACAATGAGCAGTTCTTC.

This clonotype came up a few times. The chain couples TRBV6-2 or TRBV6-3 to TRBJ2-1, with D perhaps matching TRBD1 (6 bases). Germline assignment: CDR1 MNHEY and CDR2 SVGEGT. Trimming took off 0 bases at V and 5 bases at J, with 14 bases between the two ends. CDR3 size: 16 residues. CDR3 sequence (DNA): TGTGCCAGCAGTTACTCTCCCGGCAGGGGACACAATGAGCAGTTCTTC. This sequence encodes CASSYSPGRGHNEQFF.

This clonotype was detected only a few times. The chain is built from TRBV6-2 or TRBV6-3 and TRBJ1-2; D is unclear. Germline CDR1 and CDR2: MNHEY and SVGEGT. V lost 6 bases to trimming and J lost 3 bases, with 8 bases between them. This CDR3 has 12 amino acids. The CDR3 loop is CASSPTDYGYTF. Here the CDR3 DNA reads TGTGCCAGCAGCCCGACGGACTATGGCTACACCTTC.

This clonotype came up a few times. This chain uses TRBV13 with TRBJ1-1; D is unclear. CDR3 length equals 13 residues. V was shortened by 6 bases and J by 5 bases, with 13 bases between the two germline ends. Germline CDR1 and CDR2: PRHDT and FYEKMQ (reference sequence). CDR3 nucleotides: TGTGCCAGCAGTTTTAGAGGCGTTACTGAAGCTTTCTTT. Its protein product is CASSFRGVTEAFF.

This clonotype has a handful of counts. The chain uses TRBV19 and TRBJ2-5; TRBD2 agrees at 9 bases. The junction had 7 bases not matched to a gene; V was cut back by 3 bases and J by 5 bases. The germline CDR1 and CDR2 sequences are LNHDA and SQIVND (reference sequence). CDR3 length: 15 residues. CDR3 nucleotides: TGTGCCAGTAGTATCGTGACTAGCGGAGGGGAGACCCAGTACTTC. This encodes CASSIVTSGGETQYF. The variable domain in full, completed from reference TRBV19 and TRBJ2-5, reads DGGITQSPKYLFRKEGQNVTLSCEQNLNHDAMYWYRQDPGQGLRLIYYSQIVNDFQKGDIAEGYSVSREKKESFPLTVTSAQKNPTAFYLCASSIVTSGGETQYFGPGTRLLVL.

This clonotype was detected a few times. This chain links TRBV5-6 with TRBJ1-1; no firm D call. This CDR3 contains 15 residues. V lost 5 bases to trimming and J lost 1 base, with 15 bases between them. Per the germline V gene, CDR1 is SGHDT and CDR2 is YYEEEE. The CDR3 loop reads CASSLELRGNTEAFF. CDR3 DNA: TGTGCCAGCAGTCTCGAATTACGGGGGAACACTGAAGCTTTCTTT.